The 24 T cell receptor beta chains reported below all come from one sample, sequenced in a study of T cell responses to AZD1222 COVID-19 vaccine listed by TCRdb under 2021. Library prep was done by the immunoSEQ multiplex PCR assay. In its TCRdb copy, this immuneACCESS table keeps in-frame sequences only and misses some clones. Where compared with another copy, unresolved V genes explain less than half of these, and the others have no known cause. The sample profile shows about 200,000 clones; 90% to 95% of them were found once. 3.6% of the sample comes from the top ten. In light of the paper, this sample's time point label describes: about 28 days (+/-7) after the second vaccine dose. Per the publication, the treatment or condition label means: meningococcal conjugate vaccine given as trial control. The sample was peripheral blood, taken 28 days after the second dose of the MenACWY control vaccine. The receptors here all came from an adult who received the MenACWY meningococcal vaccine as a control.

V usage is TRBV7-8 and J usage is TRBJ2-5; D is unresolved. Germline CDR1 reads SGHVS; CDR2 reads FQNEAQ. The CDR3 extends over 11 amino acids. Trimming cost V 5 bases and J 7 bases, with 8 bases left between them. The CDR3 coding sequence is TGTGCCAGCAGCCAGGATGTGACCCAGTACTTC. It yields the protein CASSQDVTQYF.

The chain uses TRBV25-1 and TRBJ1-2, with 7 bases lining up with TRBD1. Trimming removed 8 bases from V and 7 bases from J; junction bases left unmatched: 7. Germline V gives CDR1 MGHDK, CDR2 SYGVNS. The length of the CDR3 is 12 residues. The CDR3 nucleotides read TGTGCCAGCGGCTACAGGGGCGGTGGCTACACCTTC. It is translated as CASGYRGGGYTF.

The gene calls are TRBV7-9 and TRBJ1-2; TRBD1 agrees at 12 bases. Looked up from germline, CDR1 is SEHNR and CDR2 is FQNEAQ (reference sequence). CDR3 length equals 14 residues. The J segment lost 7 bases and the V segment lost 6 bases, leaving 6 bases of the junction unmatched. The CDR3 DNA is TGTGCCAGCAGTTGGGGACAGGGGGCTGGTGGCTACACCTTC. Translated, it gives CASSWGQGAGGYTF.

This chain connects TRBV6-2 or TRBV6-3 to TRBJ2-7, with D possibly being TRBD2 (5 bases). V gave up 6 bases and J gave up 4 bases, with 10 bases separating them. CDR3 length: 12 residues. Germline V gene lookup returns CDR1 MNHEY and CDR2 SVGEGT. Here the CDR3 reads CASSLAKYEQYF. The CDR3 nucleotides read TGTGCCAGCAGCTTAGCGAAATACGAGCAGTACTTC.

The V and J genes are TRBV6-5 and TRBJ2-3, with D maybe TRBD1 (6 bases). Looked up from germline, CDR1 is MNHEY and CDR2 is SVGAGI. The CDR3 totals 13 residues. The V and J ends lost 9 bases and 4 bases respectively, with 14 bases between them. The CDR3 DNA sequence: TGTGCCAGTTCTAGGGGGTGGGCAGATACGCAGTATTTT. Its translation is CASSRGWADTQYF.

This clone was seen a single time. This sequence joins TRBV3-1 (or the pseudogene TRBV3-2) and TRBJ1-4; D is ambiguous. Germline CDR1 reads LGHDT; CDR2 reads YNNKEL (reference sequence). The length of the CDR3 is 12 residues. The V gene lost 6 bases and the J gene lost 7 bases, with 9 bases spanning the gap. The CDR3 sequence is CASSGVGEKLFF. CDR3 bases: TGTGCCAGCAGTGGTGTGGGTGAAAAACTGTTTTTT.

The rearrangement joins TRBV5-8 to TRBJ2-1; 9 bases are a match to TRBD2. Germline CDR1 reads SGHTS; CDR2 reads YDEGEE. The CDR3 is made up of 15 amino acids. V was pared by 4 bases and J by 4 bases, with 6 bases of the junction left unmatched. The CDR3 spells CASSLGLAGYNEQFF. Written as DNA, the CDR3 is TGTGCCAGCAGCCTCGGGCTAGCGGGATACAATGAGCAGTTCTTC.

The chain has TRBV27 and TRBJ2-3; TRBD1 aligns across 8 bases. Germline CDR1 reads MNHEY; CDR2 reads SMNVEV (reference sequence). The CDR3 contains 14 residues. Unmatched junction bases numbered 4, after V lost 7 bases and J lost 1 base. Written as DNA, the CDR3 is TGTGCCAGCACATTGGGACAGGGCACAGATACGCAGTATTTT. Its translation is CASTLGQGTDTQYF.

The chain is built from TRBV27 and TRBJ2-2, with D perhaps TRBD2 (6 bases). The CDR3 contains 17 residues. The V end was cut by 4 bases, the J end by 2 bases, with 17 bases between. Germline V CDR1 and CDR2: MNHEY, SMNVEV (reference sequence). The CDR3, as DNA: TGTGCCAGCAGTTCCCACCCCGCGGGGTCCAACACCGGGGAGCTGTTTTTT. It is translated as CASSSHPAGSNTGELFF.

The chain is built from TRBV2 and TRBJ1-1; a weak D match, TRBD1 (5 bases). CDR3 size: 13 residues. Germline V gives CDR1 SNHLY, CDR2 FYNNEI. Trimming cost V 2 bases and J 4 bases, with 8 bases left between them. This chain's CDR3 is CASSELGVTEAFF. CDR3 nucleotides: TGTGCCAGCAGTGAATTAGGGGTCACTGAAGCTTTCTTT. Full variable domain (missing parts from reference TRBV2 and TRBJ1-1): EPEVTQTPSHQVTQMGQEVILRCVPISNHLYFYWYRQILGQKVEFLVSFYNNEISEKSEIFDDQFSVERPDGSNFTLKIRSTKLEDSAMYFCASSELGVTEAFFGQGTRLTVV.

This clone was detected once. CDR3 coding DNA: TGTGCCAGCTCACCATCAGGGGAATATGGCTACACCTTC. It is translated as CASSPSGEYGYTF. This rearrangement joins TRBV18 to TRBJ1-2; D possibly corresponds to TRBD1 (6 bases). Trimming pared 2 bases from V and 5 bases from J, leaving 9 bases between. CDR3 length: 13 residues. Germline CDR1 and CDR2: KGHSH and LQKENI.

This clone has a handful of counts. V usage is TRBV28 and J usage is TRBJ2-2; no reliable D call. The V gene lost 2 bases and the J gene lost 1 base, with 5 bases spanning the gap. Germline-derived CDR1 and CDR2 are MDHEN and SYDVKM. CDR3 size: 14 residues. This CDR3 reads CASSLEWNTGELFF. The CDR3 nucleotides are TGTGCCAGCAGTTTAGAGTGGAACACCGGGGAGCTGTTTTTT.

This CDR3 reads CASTAPASPLHF. DNA of the CDR3: TGTGCCAGTACTGCTCCAGCTTCACCCCTCCACTTT. This chain uses TRBV19 with TRBJ1-6; D not resolved. Germline CDR1 reads LNHDA; CDR2 reads SQIVND (reference sequence). There are 12 residues in the CDR3. Trimming stripped 7 bases from V and 9 bases from J, with 10 bases between.

V and J are TRBV7-2 and TRBJ1-1; tentative D call: TRBD1 (5 bases). Germline V gene data show CDR1 as SGHTA and CDR2 as FQGNSA. The CDR3 runs to 13 residues. V was trimmed by 5 bases and J by 1 base, leaving 8 bases between them. CDR3 sequence (DNA): TGTGCCAGCAGCGGGGGTGGGAACACTGAAGCTTTCTTT. Translated, it gives CASSGGGNTEAFF.

The V and J genes are TRBV5-1 and TRBJ2-1, with 13 bases matching TRBD2. The V segment lost 4 bases and the J segment 7 bases; nucleotides outside the gene matches: 14. The length of the CDR3 is 18 residues. Germline CDR1 SGHRS, CDR2 YFSETQ. The CDR3 sequence is CASSTLTSGRPIENEQFF. The CDR3 nucleotides are TGCGCCAGCAGCACCCTGACTAGCGGGAGGCCGATTGAGAATGAGCAGTTCTTC.

The rearrangement uses TRBV12-5 and TRBJ1-1; tentative D call: TRBD1 (6 bases). Between the trimmed V and J ends, which lost 7 bases and 5 bases, there was a span of 14 bases. This CDR3 is built from 13 residues. From germline, CDR1 is LGHNT and CDR2 FRNRAP. The CDR3 sequence is CASAKGVLTEAFF. CDR3 bases: TGTGCTAGTGCCAAGGGGGTATTAACTGAAGCTTTCTTT.

The V and J genes are TRBV10-3 and TRBJ2-1; tentatively, D is TRBD2 (6 bases). The CDR3 has 13 amino acids. Germline CDR1 ENHRY, CDR2 SYGVKD. V was pared by 11 bases and J by 5 bases, with 16 bases between. CDR3 in amino acids: CAAAGTTDNEQFF. CDR3 DNA sequence: TGTGCCGCGGCGGGGACGACGGACAATGAGCAGTTCTTC.

This sequence joins TRBV5-1 and TRBJ2-3; no clear D gene. The V end was cut by 6 bases, the J end by 1 base, with 15 bases between. Per the germline V gene, CDR1 is SGHRS and CDR2 is YFSETQ. The CDR3 has 15 amino acids. The CDR3 loop is CASNPQDPRTDTQYF. The CDR3 DNA reads TGCGCCAGCAACCCCCAGGACCCGCGCACAGATACGCAGTATTTT. The whole variable domain, remainder taken from reference TRBV5-1 and TRBJ2-3, is KAGVTQTPRYLIKTRGQQVTLSCSPISGHRSVSWYQQTPGQGLQFLFEYFSETQRNKGNFPGRFSGRQFSNSRSEMNVSTLELGDSALYLCASNPQDPRTDTQYFGPGTRLTVL.

V and J are TRBV4-3 and TRBJ1-2; no firm D call. V lost 4 bases, J lost 7 bases, and 22 bases lay in between. Germline V CDR1 and CDR2: LGHNA, YSLEER. The length of the CDR3 is 16 residues. The CDR3 spells CASSPRGGPQTGGYTF. The DNA for the CDR3 is TGCGCCAGCAGCCCGAGAGGTGGGCCTCAAACCGGTGGCTACACCTTC.

J is TRBJ2-3 and V is TRBV21-1; the listed D gene, TRBD2, was not tested against the DNA. TRBV21-1 is shown as a pseudogene. The CDR3 is 24 amino acids. The CDR3 nucleotides read TGTGCCAGCAGCAAAGTGGCAGCGCGGGAGGAAGGTGAGGCTAAGATTGAGAGCACAGATACGCAGTATTTT. Translated: CASSKVAAREEGEAKIESTDTQYF.

The chain couples TRBV30 to TRBJ2-6, with unresolved D. Trimming took off 2 bases at V and 0 bases at J, with 11 bases between the two ends. Germline assignment: CDR1 GTSNPN and CDR2 SVGIG (reference sequence). The CDR3 runs 16 residues. The CDR3 nucleotides are TGTGCCTGGAGTCCCTGGGCCGGCTCTGGGGCCAACGTCCTGACTTTC. Translation: CAWSPWAGSGANVLTF.

The CDR3 DNA reads as TGCGCCAGCAGTCAATTGGGGGCGGAGAGTAACAACAGAAGCTCTGGAAACACCATATATTTT. It encodes CASSQLGAESNNRSSGNTIYF. The V gene is TRBV23-1, the J gene TRBJ1-3; perhaps TRBD1 as D (6 bases). TRBV23-1 is reported as an ORF; its role is uncertain. Trimming pared 1 base from V and 0 bases from J, leaving 25 bases between. The CDR3 extends over 21 amino acids.

V is TRBV30 and J is TRBJ2-1; 9 bases agree with TRBD2. Per the germline V gene, CDR1 is GTSNPN and CDR2 is SVGIG (reference sequence). V trimming: 1 base; J trimming: 7 bases; junction bases outside the gene matches: 11. This CDR3 spans 16 amino acids. The CDR3 protein is CAWSATSGRSRNEQFF. The CDR3, as DNA: TGTGCCTGGAGTGCGACTAGCGGAAGATCTCGGAATGAGCAGTTCTTC.

The chain has TRBV24-1 and TRBJ1-5; tentative D call: TRBD1 (5 bases). Germline V CDR1 and CDR2: KGHDR, SFDVKD. V was pared by 9 bases and J by 2 bases, with 10 bases between. This CDR3 has 13 amino acids. DNA for the CDR3: TGTGCCACCCAGAGGGGTGGCAATCAGCCCCAGCATTTT. This gives the protein CATQRGGNQPQHF.